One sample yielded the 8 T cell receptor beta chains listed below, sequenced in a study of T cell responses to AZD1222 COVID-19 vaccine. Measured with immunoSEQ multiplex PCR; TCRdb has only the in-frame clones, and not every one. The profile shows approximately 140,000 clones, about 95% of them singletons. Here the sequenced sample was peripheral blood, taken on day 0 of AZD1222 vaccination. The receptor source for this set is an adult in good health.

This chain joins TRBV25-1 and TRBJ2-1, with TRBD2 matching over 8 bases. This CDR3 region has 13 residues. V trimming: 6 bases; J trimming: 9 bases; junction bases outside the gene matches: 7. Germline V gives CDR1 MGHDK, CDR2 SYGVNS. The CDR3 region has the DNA TGTGCCAGCAGAGCCTCGGGGGGGAGTGAGCAGTTCTTC. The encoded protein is CASRASGGSEQFF.

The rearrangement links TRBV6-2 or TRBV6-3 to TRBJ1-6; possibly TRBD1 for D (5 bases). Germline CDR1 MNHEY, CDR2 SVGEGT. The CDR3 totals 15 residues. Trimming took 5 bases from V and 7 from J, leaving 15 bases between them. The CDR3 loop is CASSGRQLINSPLHF. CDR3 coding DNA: TGTGCCAGCAGTGGGAGACAGTTGATAAATTCACCCCTCCACTTT.

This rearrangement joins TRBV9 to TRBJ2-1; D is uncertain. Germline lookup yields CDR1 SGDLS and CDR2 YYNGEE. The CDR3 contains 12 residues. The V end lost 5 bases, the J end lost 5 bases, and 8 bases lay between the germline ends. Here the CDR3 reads CASREKHNEQFF. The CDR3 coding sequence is TGTGCCAGCAGGGAGAAGCACAATGAGCAGTTCTTC.

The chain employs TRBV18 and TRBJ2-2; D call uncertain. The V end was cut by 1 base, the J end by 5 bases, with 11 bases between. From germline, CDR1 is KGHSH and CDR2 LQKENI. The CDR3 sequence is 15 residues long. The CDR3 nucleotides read TGTGCCAGCTCACCACGAAGGGCCGAAACCGGGGAGCTGTTTTTT. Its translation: CASSPRRAETGELFF. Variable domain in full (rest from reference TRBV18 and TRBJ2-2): NAGVMQNPRHLVRRRGQEARLRCSPMKGHSHVYWYRQLPEEGLKFMVYLQKENIIDESGMPKERFSAEFPKEGPSILRIQQVVRGDSAAYFCASSPRRAETGELFFGEGSRLTVL.

The CDR3 DNA follows: TGTGCCAGCAGACGGCCAGACACCGGGGAGCTGTTTTTT. Its protein is CASRRPDTGELFF. The chain carries TRBV6-5 and TRBJ2-2, with D hard to call. Looked up from germline, CDR1 is MNHEY and CDR2 is SVGAGI. This CDR3 contains 13 residues. Trimming took off 6 bases at V and 3 bases at J, with 8 bases between the two ends.

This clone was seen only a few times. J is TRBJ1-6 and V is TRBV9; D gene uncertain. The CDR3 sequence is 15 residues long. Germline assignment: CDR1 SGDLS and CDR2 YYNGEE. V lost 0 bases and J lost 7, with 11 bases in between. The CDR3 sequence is CASSVDDPRNSPLHF. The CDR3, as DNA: TGTGCCAGCAGCGTAGATGACCCAAGGAATTCACCCCTCCACTTT.

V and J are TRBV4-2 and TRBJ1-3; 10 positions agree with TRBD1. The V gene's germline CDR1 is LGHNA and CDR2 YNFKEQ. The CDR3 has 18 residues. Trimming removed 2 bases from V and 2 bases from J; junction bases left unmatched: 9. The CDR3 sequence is CASSQPYRGTGAGNTIYF. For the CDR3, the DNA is TGTGCCAGCAGCCAACCATACCGGGGGACAGGGGCTGGAAACACCATATATTTT.

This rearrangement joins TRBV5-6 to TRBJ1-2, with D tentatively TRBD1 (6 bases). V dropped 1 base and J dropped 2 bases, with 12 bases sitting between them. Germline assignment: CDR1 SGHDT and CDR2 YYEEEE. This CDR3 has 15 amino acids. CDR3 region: CASSLNEGGNYGYTF. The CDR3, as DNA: TGTGCCAGCAGCTTGAATGAGGGGGGAAACTATGGCTACACCTTC.